A single sample is the source of the 10 T cell receptor beta chains below, sequenced in a study of blood T cell repertoires in COVID-19. TCRdb's table, derived via immunoSEQ multiplex PCR, lists solely in-frame clones and lacks some. This table has about 200,000 clones, over 70% appearing once. Sequenced material: peripheral blood. The receptors originated from a woman in her seventies with acute or convalescent COVID-19.

This clone was found once. The rearrangement uses TRBV7-9 and TRBJ1-4; D unclear. This CDR3 has 18 residues. The germline V and J ends were trimmed by 2 bases and 0 bases, with 16 bases remaining between them. CDR1 is SEHNR and CDR2 is FQNEAQ in the germline V gene (reference sequence). The chain's CDR3 is CASSLSPLPGTTNEKLFF. CDR3 coding DNA: TGTGCCAGCAGCTTATCCCCCTTACCGGGTACAACTAATGAAAAACTGTTTTTT.

The genes are TRBV14 and TRBJ1-2; 9 nucleotides agree with TRBD1. Germline values: CDR1 SGHDN, CDR2 FVKESK. V lost 4 bases and J lost 7; bases outside the gene matches: 10. This CDR3 comprises 15 residues. In nucleotides, the CDR3 is TGTGCCAGCAGCCGAATCGGGACAGGGTTTTTTGGCTACACCTTC. Its translation: CASSRIGTGFFGYTF. Drawing the rest from reference TRBV14 and TRBJ1-2, the complete variable domain is EAGVTQFPSHSVIEKGQTVTLRCDPISGHDNLYWYRRVMGKEIKFLLHFVKESKQDESGMPNNRFLAERTGGTYSTLKVQPAELEDSGVYFCASSRIGTGFFGYTFGSGTRLTVV.

The gene calls are TRBV6-5 and TRBJ1-2; unclear D gene. Trimming took 7 bases from V and 5 from J, leaving 17 bases between them. The CDR3 runs to 14 residues. CDR1 and CDR2 from the germline V gene are MNHEY and SVGAGI. The CDR3 nucleotides are TGTGCCAGCAATGCGGGCACCGTCCCTTATGGCTACACCTTC. This codes for CASNAGTVPYGYTF.

The DNA of the CDR3 is TGTGCCAGCAGTGTTGGACAGTCTTTTGAGTACACTGAAGCTTTCTTT. Translating it yields CASSVGQSFEYTEAFF. The chain joins TRBV28 to TRBJ1-1, with TRBD1 as a possible D gene (6 bases). Germline V gene data show CDR1 as MDHEN and CDR2 as SYDVKM. The V gene lost 5 bases and the J gene lost 3 bases, with 19 bases spanning the gap. The CDR3 has 16 amino acids.

The chain is built from TRBV19 and TRBJ1-5, with 10 bases aligning to TRBD1. Trimming cost V 5 bases and J 6 bases; bases outside gene matches: 10. CDR1 LNHDA and CDR2 SQIVND come from the germline V gene (reference sequence). The CDR3 consists of 16 residues. CDR3 nucleotides: TGTGCCAGTAGTCCGGGGACAGGGGCAGGGGGTCAGCCCCAGCATTTT. Its protein is CASSPGTGAGGQPQHF.

V and J are TRBV5-1 and TRBJ2-2; D might be TRBD2 (6 bases). The CDR3 sequence is 14 residues long. V lost 5 bases and J 1 base, leaving 9 bases between the germline ends. Per germline, CDR1 SGHRS and CDR2 YFSETQ. The CDR3 DNA reads TGCGCCAGCAGGGTAGCGGAGAACACCGGGGAGCTGTTTTTT. This encodes CASRVAENTGELFF.

The chain carries TRBV20-1 and TRBJ2-7; the D is unclear. The ends were cut back, 3 bases at V and 4 bases at J, with 7 bases in the middle. Germline CDR1 reads DFQATT; CDR2 reads SNEGSKA (reference sequence). The CDR3 contains 11 residues. This chain's CDR3 is CSASTEYEQYF. The CDR3 nucleotides are TGCAGTGCTAGTACCGAGTACGAGCAGTACTTC.

The V call is TRBV10-3, the J call TRBJ2-7, with TRBD1 identical over 10 bases. V shed 6 bases, J shed 2 bases, and the junction held 4 bases outside the gene matches. The CDR3 is 14 amino acids. From germline, CDR1 is ENHRY and CDR2 SYGVKD. For the CDR3, the DNA is TGTGCCATCAGCCGGGACAGGGGAACCTACGAGCAGTACTTC. It is translated as CAISRDRGTYEQYF.

This chain connects TRBV28 to TRBJ2-2, with TRBD1 as a possible D gene (6 bases). The CDR3 sequence is 16 residues long. CDR1 MDHEN and CDR2 SYDVKM come from the germline V gene. V was clipped by 6 bases and J by 7 bases, with 21 bases between them. This CDR3 is CASRYSKTGSGGELFF. The CDR3 DNA reads TGTGCCAGCAGGTACTCCAAGACAGGATCGGGCGGGGAGCTGTTTTTT. Using reference TRBV28 and TRBJ2-2 for the parts outside the CDR3, the full variable domain is DVKVTQSSRYLVKRTGEKVFLECVQDMDHENMFWYRQDPGLGLRLIYFSYDVKMKEKGDIPEGYSVSREKKERFSLILESASTNQTSMYLCASRYSKTGSGGELFFGEGSRLTVL.

The chain is built from TRBV6-1 and TRBJ1-5; D is ambiguous. Trimming took 2 bases from V and 8 from J, leaving 10 bases between them. Germline V lookup: CDR1 MNHNS, CDR2 SASEGT. There are 13 residues in the CDR3. The CDR3 protein is CASSETVLEPQHF. In DNA, the CDR3 is TGTGCCAGCAGTGAAACAGTACTGGAGCCCCAGCATTTT.